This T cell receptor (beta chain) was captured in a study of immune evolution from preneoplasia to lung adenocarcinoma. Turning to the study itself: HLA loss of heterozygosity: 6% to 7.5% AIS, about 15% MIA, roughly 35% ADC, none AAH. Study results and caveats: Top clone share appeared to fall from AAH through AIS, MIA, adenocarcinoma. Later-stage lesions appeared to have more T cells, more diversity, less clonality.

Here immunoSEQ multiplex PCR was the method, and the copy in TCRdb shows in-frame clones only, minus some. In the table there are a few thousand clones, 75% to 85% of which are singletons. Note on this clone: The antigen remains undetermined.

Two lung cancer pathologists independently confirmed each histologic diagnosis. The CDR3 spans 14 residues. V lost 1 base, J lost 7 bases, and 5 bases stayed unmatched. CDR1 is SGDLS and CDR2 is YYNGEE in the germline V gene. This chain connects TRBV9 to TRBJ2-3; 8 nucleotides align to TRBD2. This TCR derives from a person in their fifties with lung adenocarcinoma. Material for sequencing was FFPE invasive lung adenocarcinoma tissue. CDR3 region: CASSVQVAGNTQYF. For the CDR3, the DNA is TGTGCCAGCAGCGTACAGGTAGCGGGAAATACGCAGTATTTT.